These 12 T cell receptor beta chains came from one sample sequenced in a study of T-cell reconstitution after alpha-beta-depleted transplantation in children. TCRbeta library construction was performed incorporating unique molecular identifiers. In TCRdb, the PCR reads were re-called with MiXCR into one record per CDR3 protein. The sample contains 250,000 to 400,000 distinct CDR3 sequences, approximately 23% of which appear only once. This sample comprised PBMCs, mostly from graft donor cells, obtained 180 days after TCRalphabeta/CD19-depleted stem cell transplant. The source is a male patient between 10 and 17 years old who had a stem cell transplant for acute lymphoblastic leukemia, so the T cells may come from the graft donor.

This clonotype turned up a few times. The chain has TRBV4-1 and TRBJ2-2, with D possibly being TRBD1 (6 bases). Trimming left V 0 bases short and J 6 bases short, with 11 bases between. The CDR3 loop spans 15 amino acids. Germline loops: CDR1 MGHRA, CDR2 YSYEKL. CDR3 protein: CASSQDWGHPGELFF. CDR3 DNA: TGCGCCAGCAGCCAAGACTGGGGGCACCCCGGGGAGCTGTTTTTT.

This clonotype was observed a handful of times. This CDR3 reads CASSLFEELQYF. The CDR3 bases are TGTGCCAGCAGTTTATTCGAAGAACTTCAGTACTTC. The V call is TRBV12-3 or TRBV12-4, the J call TRBJ2-4; D remains ambiguous. Trimming left V 2 bases short and J 11 bases short, with 10 bases between. The CDR3 covers 12 residues.

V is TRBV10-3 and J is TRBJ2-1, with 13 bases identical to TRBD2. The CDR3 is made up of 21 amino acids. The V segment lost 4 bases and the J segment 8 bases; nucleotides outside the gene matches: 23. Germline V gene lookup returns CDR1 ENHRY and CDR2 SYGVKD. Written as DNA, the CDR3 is TGTGCCATCAGTGTAAGCAGCGCCCCGGGACTAGCGGGACCGGTGAGCTATGAGCAGTTCTTC. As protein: CAISVSSAPGLAGPVSYEQFF.

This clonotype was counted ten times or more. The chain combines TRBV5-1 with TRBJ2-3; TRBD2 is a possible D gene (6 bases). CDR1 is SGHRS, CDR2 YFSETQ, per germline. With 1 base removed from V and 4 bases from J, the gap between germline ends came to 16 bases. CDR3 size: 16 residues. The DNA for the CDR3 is TGCGCCAGCAGCTTGTCAATCTTGACGGGAGCAGATACGCAGTATTTT. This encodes CASSLSILTGADTQYF.

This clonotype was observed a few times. The CDR3 loop is CASSLVRAGGADTQYF. CDR3 DNA sequence: TGCGCCAGCAGCTTGGTACGAGCGGGAGGTGCAGATACGCAGTATTTT. The rearrangement uses TRBV5-1 and TRBJ2-3, with TRBD2 identical over 9 bases. The CDR3 is made up of 16 amino acids. Losses at the gene ends were 0 bases for V and 4 bases for J; bases not matched to a gene: 6. Germline-derived CDR1 and CDR2 are SGHRS and YFSETQ. Full variable domain (outside the CDR3, taken from reference TRBV5-1 and TRBJ2-3): KAGVTQTPRYLIKTRGQQVTLSCSPISGHRSVSWYQQTPGQGLQFLFEYFSETQRNKGNFPGRFSGRQFSNSRSEMNVSTLELGDSALYLCASSLVRAGGADTQYFGPGTRLTVL.

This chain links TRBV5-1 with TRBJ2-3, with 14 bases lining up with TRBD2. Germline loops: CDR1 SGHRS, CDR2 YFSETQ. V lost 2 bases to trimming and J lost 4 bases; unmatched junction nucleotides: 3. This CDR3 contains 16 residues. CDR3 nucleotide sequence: TGCGCCAGCAGCTTCCCGACTAGCGGGAGGGCAGATACGCAGTATTTT. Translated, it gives CASSFPTSGRADTQYF.

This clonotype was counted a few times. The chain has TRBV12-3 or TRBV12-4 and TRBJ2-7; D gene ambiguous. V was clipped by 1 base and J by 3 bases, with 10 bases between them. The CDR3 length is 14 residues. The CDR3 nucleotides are TGTGCCAGCAGTTTAGGTGGCGGAATCTACGAGCAGTACTTC. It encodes CASSLGGGIYEQYF.

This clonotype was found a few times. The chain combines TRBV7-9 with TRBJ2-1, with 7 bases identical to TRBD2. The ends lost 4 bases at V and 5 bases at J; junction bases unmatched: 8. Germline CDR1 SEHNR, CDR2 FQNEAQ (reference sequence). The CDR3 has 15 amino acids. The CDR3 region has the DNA TGTGCCAGCAGCTCCGGGGGGACTCTCCACAATGAGCAGTTCTTC. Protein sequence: CASSSGGTLHNEQFF.

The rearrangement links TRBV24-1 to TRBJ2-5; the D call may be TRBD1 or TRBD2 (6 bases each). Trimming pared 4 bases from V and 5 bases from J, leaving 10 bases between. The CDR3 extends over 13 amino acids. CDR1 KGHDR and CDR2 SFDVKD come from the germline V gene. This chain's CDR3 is CATSDGGRETQYF. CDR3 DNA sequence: TGTGCCACCAGTGACGGGGGCAGGGAGACCCAGTACTTC.

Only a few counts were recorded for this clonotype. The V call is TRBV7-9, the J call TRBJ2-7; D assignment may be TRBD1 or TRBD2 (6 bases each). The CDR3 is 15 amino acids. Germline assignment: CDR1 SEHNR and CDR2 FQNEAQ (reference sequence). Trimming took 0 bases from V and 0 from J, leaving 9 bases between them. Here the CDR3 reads CASSLARGLSYEQYF. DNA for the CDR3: TGTGCCAGCAGCTTAGCACGGGGGCTCTCCTACGAGCAGTACTTC.

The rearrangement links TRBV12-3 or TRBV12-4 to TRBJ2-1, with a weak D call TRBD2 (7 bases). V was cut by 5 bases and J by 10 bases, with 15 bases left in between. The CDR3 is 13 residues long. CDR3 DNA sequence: TGTGCCAGCAGTCTATGGGGGGGCGGAGAGCAGTTCTTC. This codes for CASSLWGGGEQFF.

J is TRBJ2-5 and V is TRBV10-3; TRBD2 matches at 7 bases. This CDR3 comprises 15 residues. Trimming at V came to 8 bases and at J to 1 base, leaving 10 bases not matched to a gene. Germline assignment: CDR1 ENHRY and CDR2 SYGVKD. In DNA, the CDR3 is TGTGCCATCGGTCGCGGGAGAAGGCGCCAAGAGACCCAGTACTTC. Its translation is CAIGRGRRRQETQYF.